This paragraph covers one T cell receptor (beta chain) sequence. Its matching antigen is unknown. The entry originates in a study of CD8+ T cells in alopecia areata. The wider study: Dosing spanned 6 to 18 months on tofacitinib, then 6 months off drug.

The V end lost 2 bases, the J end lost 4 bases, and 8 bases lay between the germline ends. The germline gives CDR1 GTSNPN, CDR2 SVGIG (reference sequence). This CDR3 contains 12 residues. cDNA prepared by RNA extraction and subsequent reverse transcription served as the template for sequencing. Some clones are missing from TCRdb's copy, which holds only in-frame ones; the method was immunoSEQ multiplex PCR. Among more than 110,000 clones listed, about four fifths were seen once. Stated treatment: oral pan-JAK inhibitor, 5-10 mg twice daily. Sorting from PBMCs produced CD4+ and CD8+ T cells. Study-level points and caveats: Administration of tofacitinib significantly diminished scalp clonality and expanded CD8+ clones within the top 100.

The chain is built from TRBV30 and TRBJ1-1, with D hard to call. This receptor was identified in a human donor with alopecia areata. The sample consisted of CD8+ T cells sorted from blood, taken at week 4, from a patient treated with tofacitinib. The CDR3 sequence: CAWSIWGTEAFF. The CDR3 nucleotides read TGTGCCTGGAGTATATGGGGCACTGAAGCTTTCTTT.